The 21 T cell receptor beta chains listed next were all sequenced from one sample in a study of T cell responses to AZD1222 COVID-19 vaccine. Sequencing was performed with immunoSEQ multiplex PCR; in TCRdb, only in-frame clones are kept and a portion is missing. Of about 120,000 clones listed, about 91% are singletons. The specimen was peripheral blood, collected on day 0 of AZD1222 vaccination. Source of these receptors: an adult in good health.

The J gene is TRBJ2-1, the V gene TRBV6-2 or TRBV6-3, with D perhaps TRBD2 (6 bases). Germline CDR1 and CDR2: MNHEY and SVGEGT. This CDR3 has 14 amino acids. V was clipped by 5 bases and J by 6 bases, with 14 bases between them. CDR3 sequence (DNA): TGTGCCAGCAGTGTCCTGGGACTGTTCAATGAGCAGTTCTTC. Its translation: CASSVLGLFNEQFF.

This rearrangement joins TRBV1 to TRBJ1-4; the D segment call TRBD1 is taken from the table without a DNA check. TRBV1 represents a pseudogene. This CDR3 has 12 residues. CDR3 sequence reads: CVHQGANEKLFF. The CDR3 nucleotides are TGCGTTCACCAGGGGGCAAATGAAAAACTGTTTTTT.

This CDR3 is CASSLAHKDFNYGYTF. The CDR3 DNA is TGTGCCAGCAGCTTAGCGCATAAGGATTTTAACTATGGCTACACCTTC. The chain recombines TRBV7-2 with TRBJ1-2; the D is unclear. This CDR3 region has 16 residues. CDR1 and CDR2 from the germline V gene are SGHTA and FQGNSA. Trimming took 0 bases from V and 1 from J, leaving 12 bases between them.

The chain recombines TRBV7-3 with TRBJ2-1, with D perhaps TRBD1 or TRBD2 (5 bases each). Germline assignment: CDR1 SGHTA and CDR2 FQGTGA. The CDR3 consists of 14 residues. V was clipped by 4 bases and J by 2 bases, with 9 bases between them. The CDR3 here is CASSSPGPYNEQFF. CDR3 sequence (DNA): TGTGCCAGCAGCTCGCCGGGGCCCTACAATGAGCAGTTCTTC.

The V and J genes are TRBV6-5 and TRBJ2-7; 9 positions match TRBD1. V lost 6 bases to trimming and J lost 5 bases; unmatched junction nucleotides: 11. Germline V gives CDR1 MNHEY, CDR2 SVGAGI. The CDR3 consists of 15 residues. The CDR3 nucleotides are TGTGCCAGCAGACCCGCCGGGACAGGGTTTCACGAGCAGTACTTC. Encoded protein: CASRPAGTGFHEQYF.

The rearrangement uses TRBV29-1 and TRBJ1-3; D unresolved. Germline CDR1 and CDR2: SQVTM and ANQGSEA. V lost 6 bases to trimming and J lost 0 bases, with 12 bases between them. The CDR3 runs 14 residues. This CDR3 reads CSVLGRLSGNTIYF. The CDR3 coding sequence is TGCAGCGTACTCGGACGGCTCTCTGGAAACACCATATATTTT.

The rearrangement links TRBV6-2 or TRBV6-3 to TRBJ2-7; D ambiguous. The CDR3 extends over 12 amino acids. The V gene lost 6 bases and the J gene lost 5 bases, with 11 bases spanning the gap. In germline, CDR1 is MNHEY, CDR2 SVGEGT. The CDR3 DNA reads as TGTGCCAGCAGCCCCCGTTCGGACGAGCAGTACTTC. Its translation is CASSPRSDEQYF.

The V call is TRBV12-3 or TRBV12-4, the J call TRBJ1-1; the D gene is possibly TRBD1 (5 bases). The CDR3 has 12 residues. The V gene lost 3 bases and the J gene lost 11 bases, with 13 bases spanning the gap. The CDR3 coding sequence is TGTGCCAGCAGTTTGGGGCTCATGTCGGCTTTCTTT. Its protein is CASSLGLMSAFF.

The chain employs TRBV7-2 and TRBJ1-1, with 7 positions matching TRBD1. Trimming at V came to 5 bases and at J to 4 bases, leaving 7 bases not matched to a gene. The V gene's germline CDR1 is SGHTA and CDR2 FQGNSA. The CDR3 runs 14 residues. For the CDR3, the DNA is TGTGCCAGCAGCCGCCCTCAGGGGGTCACTGAAGCTTTCTTT. It translates to CASSRPQGVTEAFF. The complete variable domain, with remaining parts taken from reference TRBV7-2 and TRBJ1-1, reads GAGVSQSPSNKVTEKGKDVELRCDPISGHTALYWYRQSLGQGLEFLIYFQGNSAPDKSGLPSDRFSAERTGGSVSTLTIQRTQQEDSAVYLCASSRPQGVTEAFFGQGTRLTVV.

This clone was counted a single time. The V and J genes are TRBV4-3 and TRBJ1-1, with unresolved D. This CDR3 contains 14 residues. Germline V gene sequence: CDR1 LGHNA, CDR2 YSLEER. The V and J ends lost 4 bases and 1 base respectively, with 10 bases between them. In DNA form, the CDR3 reads TGCGCCAGCAGCCTCGACGGACGGAACACTGAAGCTTTCTTT. Amino acid sequence: CASSLDGRNTEAFF.

This clone was seen many times. The CDR3, as DNA: TGTGCCAGCAGTGACGCGGGGGAGAGCAATGAGCAGTTCTTC. Protein product: CASSDAGESNEQFF. The rearrangement joins TRBV6-4 to TRBJ2-1; 7 bases line up with TRBD2. The CDR3 spans 14 residues. The germline V gene has CDR1 MRHNA and CDR2 SNTAGT. The trim removed 2 bases at V and 6 bases at J, leaving 4 bases unmatched.

The genes are TRBV6-5 and TRBJ1-2; TRBD1 matches 8 bases. Trimming removed 11 bases from V and 0 bases from J; junction bases left unmatched: 8. CDR1 and CDR2 from the germline V gene are MNHEY and SVGAGI. This CDR3 has 14 residues. The CDR3 region is CASTPQGANYGYTF. The CDR3 bases are TGTGCCTCGACTCCACAGGGGGCTAACTATGGCTACACCTTC.

V gene TRBV6-5 combines with J gene TRBJ1-2; D remains unclear. V lost 7 bases, J lost 0 bases, and 12 bases lay in between. The CDR3 covers 14 residues. CDR1 MNHEY and CDR2 SVGAGI come from the germline V gene. CDR3 loop: CASTLYTANYGYTF. CDR3 in DNA: TGTGCCAGCACACTGTACACGGCTAACTATGGCTACACCTTC.

This clone was recorded a few times. The chain links TRBV12-3 or TRBV12-4 to TRBJ2-5; tentative D call: TRBD2 (5 bases). The CDR3 length is 13 residues. V lost 3 bases and J 4 bases, leaving 9 bases between the germline ends. The CDR3 DNA is TGTGCCAGCAGTTTGGCCGAGGGAGAGACCCAGTACTTC. The encoded protein is CASSLAEGETQYF.

The V call is TRBV7-2, the J call TRBJ2-7; 9 bases map to TRBD2. The CDR3 totals 15 residues. Germline assignment: CDR1 SGHTA and CDR2 FQGNSA. V dropped 1 base and J dropped 6; count of bases not matched to a gene: 7. The CDR3 here is CASSLVGGGAIEQYF. Here the CDR3 DNA reads TGTGCCAGCAGCTTAGTTGGCGGGGGGGCTATCGAGCAGTACTTC.

The chain has TRBV19 and TRBJ1-6; D gene unclear. The V end was cut by 0 bases, the J end by 7 bases, with 10 bases between. The CDR3 length is 15 residues. Germline CDR1 reads LNHDA; CDR2 reads SQIVND (reference sequence). The CDR3 here is CASSIDRSGNSPLHF. Written as DNA, the CDR3 is TGTGCCAGTAGTATAGACCGAAGTGGAAATTCACCCCTCCACTTT.

The chain carries TRBV6-1 and TRBJ2-7; 8 nucleotides agree with TRBD1. The CDR3 extends over 14 amino acids. V shed 2 bases and J 2 bases; nucleotides not matched to a gene: 2. Germline values: CDR1 MNHNS, CDR2 SASEGT. The DNA for the CDR3 is TGTGCCAGCAGTGAACAGGACAGGGCCTACGAGCAGTACTTC. It encodes CASSEQDRAYEQYF.

This chain uses TRBV28 with TRBJ1-1, with no clear D. V lost 6 bases and J lost 0, with 11 bases in between. CDR1 and CDR2 from the germline V gene are MDHEN and SYDVKM. There are 14 residues in the CDR3. Here the CDR3 DNA reads TGTGCCAGCAGGGTTCCACGTATGAACACTGAAGCTTTCTTT. Translation: CASRVPRMNTEAFF.

V gene TRBV11-3 combines with J gene TRBJ1-1; 9 bases map to TRBD1. The CDR3 length is 12 residues. With 5 bases clipped from V and 12 bases from J, the junction kept 7 bases outside the gene matches. Per germline, CDR1 SGHNT and CDR2 YENEEA. This chain's CDR3 is CASSAGTGKTFF. CDR3 in DNA: TGTGCCAGCAGCGCCGGGACAGGGAAGACTTTCTTT.

The rearrangement links TRBV18 to TRBJ1-4; 8 positions agree with TRBD1. CDR1 and CDR2 from the germline V gene are KGHSH and LQKENI. This CDR3 is 14 amino acids long. Trimming at V came to 5 bases and at J to 6 bases, leaving 5 bases not matched to a gene. Here the CDR3 DNA reads TGTGCCAGCTCATTCGACAGGGGATATGAAAAACTGTTTTTT. Protein sequence: CASSFDRGYEKLFF.

This chain connects TRBV10-3 to TRBJ1-2, with TRBD1 matching over 7 bases. The V and J ends lost 11 bases and 6 bases, in that order; junction bases with no gene match: 12. The length of the CDR3 is 13 residues. Looked up from germline, CDR1 is ENHRY and CDR2 is SYGVKD. CDR3 bases: TGTGCCTCCTCCCGACAGGGTGCGGATGGCTACACCTTC. Its translation: CASSRQGADGYTF.